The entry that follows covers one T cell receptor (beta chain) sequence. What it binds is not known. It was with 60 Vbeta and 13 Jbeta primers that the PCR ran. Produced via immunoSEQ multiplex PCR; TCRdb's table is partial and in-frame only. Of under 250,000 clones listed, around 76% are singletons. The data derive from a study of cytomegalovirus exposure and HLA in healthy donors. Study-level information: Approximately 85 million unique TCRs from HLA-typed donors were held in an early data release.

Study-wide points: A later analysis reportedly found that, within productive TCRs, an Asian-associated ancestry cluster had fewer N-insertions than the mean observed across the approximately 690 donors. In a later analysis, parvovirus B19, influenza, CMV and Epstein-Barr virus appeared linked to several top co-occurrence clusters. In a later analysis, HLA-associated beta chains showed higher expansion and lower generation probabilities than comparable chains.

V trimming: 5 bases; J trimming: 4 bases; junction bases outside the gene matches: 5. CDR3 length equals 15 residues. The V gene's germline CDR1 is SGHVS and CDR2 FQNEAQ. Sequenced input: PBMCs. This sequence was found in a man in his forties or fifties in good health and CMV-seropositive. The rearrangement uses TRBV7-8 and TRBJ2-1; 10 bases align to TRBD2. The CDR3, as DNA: TGTGCCAGCAGCCCACGGACTAGCGGATACAATGAGCAGTTCTTC. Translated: CASSPRTSGYNEQFF.